Following are 19 T cell receptor beta chains from one sample sequenced in a study of CD8 T cells in ankylosing spondylitis. Each CDR3 protein is one row after TCRdb ran MiXCR on the 5' RACE reads. This table holds over 25,000 distinct CDR3 sequences, 13% to 15% found once. Sequenced: blood. Receptors originate from a male donor with ankylosing spondylitis or in good health (not recorded which).

This sequence joins TRBV29-1 and TRBJ2-1; unclear D gene. This CDR3 comprises 13 residues. Trimming pared 7 bases from V and 10 bases from J, leaving 20 bases between. The germline V gene encodes CDR1 SQVTM and CDR2 ANQGSEA. The CDR3 here is CSGRLDGQSEQFF. The CDR3 nucleotides are TGCAGCGGCAGACTCGATGGTCAATCGGAGCAGTTCTTC.

This clonotype was seen a handful of times. The chain links TRBV20-1 to TRBJ2-2; D perhaps matches TRBD2 (6 bases). The CDR3 spans 16 residues. Trimming pared 3 bases from V and 2 bases from J, leaving 16 bases between. Germline-derived CDR1 and CDR2 are DFQATT and SNEGSKA (reference sequence). CDR3 nucleotides: TGCAGTGCTAGGGGCAGGGAGCGGGCAAACACCGGGGAGCTGTTTTTT. Its protein is CSARGRERANTGELFF.

This clonotype was seen a few times. This sequence joins TRBV11-1 and TRBJ1-1; the match to TRBD1 covers 8 bases. The V and J ends lost 4 bases and 9 bases, in that order; junction bases with no gene match: 4. The CDR3 loop spans 12 amino acids. Germline-derived CDR1 and CDR2 are SGHAT and FQDESV (reference sequence). Here the CDR3 reads CASSSDRVKAFF. CDR3 DNA: TGTGCCAGCAGCTCGGACAGGGTAAAAGCTTTCTTT.

This clonotype was counted many times. This chain connects TRBV7-9 to TRBJ2-5; D gene ambiguous. CDR3 length: 14 residues. Trimming pared 2 bases from V and 1 base from J, leaving 8 bases between. The germline gives CDR1 SEHNR, CDR2 FQNEAQ (reference sequence). The CDR3 loop reads CASSLFHSQETQYF. Here the CDR3 DNA reads TGTGCCAGCAGCTTATTCCACTCCCAAGAGACCCAGTACTTC.

A few counts support this clonotype. J is TRBJ2-2 and V is TRBV4-3; 7 bases agree with TRBD1. The germline V gene has CDR1 LGHNA and CDR2 YSLEER. This CDR3 contains 18 residues. With 2 bases clipped from V and 0 bases from J, the junction kept 9 bases outside the gene matches. CDR3 amino acids: CASSQLASGTANTGELFF. CDR3 nucleotides: TGCGCCAGCAGCCAACTAGCATCCGGGACAGCGAACACCGGGGAGCTGTTTTTT.

The rearrangement joins TRBV12-3 or TRBV12-4 to TRBJ2-1; the D is unclear. Deletions cut 7 bases from V and 9 bases from J, with 10 bases between. CDR3 size: 11 residues. The CDR3 reads CASKAKGEQFF. For the CDR3, the DNA is TGTGCCAGCAAGGCGAAAGGTGAGCAGTTCTTC.

On this clonotype: A read error may produce the germline difference seen at one junction end. V is TRBV7-6 and J is TRBJ2-7, with D perhaps matching TRBD2 (6 bases). CDR3 length: 11 amino acids. Germline V gene lookup returns CDR1 SGHVS and CDR2 FNYEAQ. CDR3 region: CASSLTGDPFW. The CDR3 coding sequence is TGTGCCAGCAGCTTAACGGGGGACCCTTTTTGG.

The chain uses TRBV21-1 and TRBJ2-5; the table calls TRBD1, which could not be checked here. TRBV21-1 is tagged as a pseudogene. The CDR3 is 13 residues long. The CDR3 spells CASQAGTQETQYF. Written as DNA, the CDR3 is TGTGCCAGCCAGGCGGGGACCCAAGAGACCCAGTACTTC.

This clonotype has just a few counts. As DNA, the CDR3 is TGCGCCAGCAGCCCACGGGGTTTCGGGGAGCTGTTTTTT. This sequence encodes CASSPRGFGELFF. The rearrangement joins TRBV4-3 to TRBJ2-2; TRBD2 is a possible D gene (5 bases). Trimming took 4 bases from V and 7 from J, leaving 10 bases between them. The germline CDR1 and CDR2 sequences are LGHNA and YSLEER. This CDR3 region has 13 residues.

This clonotype was picked up one time. CDR3: CASRLPVEGGPGEDYEQYV. Here the CDR3 DNA reads TGTGCAAGTCGCTTACCAGTAGAGGGGGGGCCCGGGGAGGACTACGAGCAGTACGTC. The chain links TRBV12-2 to TRBJ2-7; TRBD2, the table's D call, lacks a check against the DNA. TRBV12-2 has pseudogene status. This CDR3 is built from 19 residues.

This chain links TRBV12-3 or TRBV12-4 with TRBJ1-1; D is perhaps TRBD1 (5 bases). CDR3 length: 13 amino acids. Deletions cut 5 bases from V and 6 bases from J, with 13 bases between. The CDR3: CASSALLGAEAFF. CDR3 DNA sequence: TGTGCCAGCAGTGCACTGTTAGGGGCTGAAGCTTTCTTT.

This clonotype came up a few times. This CDR3 reads CASSLRQGLNNEQFF. The CDR3 nucleotides are TGTGCCAGCAGTTTAAGGCAGGGGTTAAACAATGAGCAGTTCTTC. The chain is built from TRBV12-3 or TRBV12-4 and TRBJ2-1; the D gene is possibly TRBD1 (6 bases). This CDR3 is 15 amino acids long. V was cut by 2 bases and J by 5 bases, with 13 bases left in between.

The gene calls are TRBV5-1 and TRBJ2-3, with TRBD2 identical over 9 bases. Trimming took 2 bases from V and 5 from J; bases not matched to a gene: 6. The CDR3 consists of 15 residues. The germline CDR1 and CDR2 sequences are SGHRS and YFSETQ. The DNA for the CDR3 is TGCGCCAGCAGCTTCCGCGGGGGGGGTGGAGATACGCAGTATTTT. Translating gives CASSFRGGGGDTQYF.

This clonotype was counted a few times. The V call is TRBV6-2 or TRBV6-3, the J call TRBJ2-2; 8 bases are a match to TRBD2. CDR1 is MNHEY and CDR2 is SVGEGT in the germline V gene. Losses at the gene ends were 6 bases for V and 1 base for J; bases not matched to a gene: 4. CDR3 length: 15 residues. The CDR3 coding sequence is TGTGCCAGCAGCCTCCTAGCGGGGAACACCGGGGAGCTGTTTTTT. Its protein product is CASSLLAGNTGELFF.

The V call is TRBV20-1, the J call TRBJ2-4, with 9 bases lining up with TRBD1. The CDR3 length is 15 residues. V shed 5 bases and J 0 bases; nucleotides not matched to a gene: 5. Germline lookup yields CDR1 DFQATT and CDR2 SNEGSKA (reference sequence). CDR3 DNA: TGCAGTGCTTTACAGGGGGCACGAGCCAAAAACATTCAGTACTTC. As protein: CSALQGARAKNIQYF.

This clonotype has only a few counts. V and J are TRBV7-9 and TRBJ1-1; tentative D call: TRBD1 (5 bases). The CDR3 contains 13 residues. Per the germline V gene, CDR1 is SEHNR and CDR2 is FQNEAQ (reference sequence). CDR3 bases: TGTGCTTCGGGGCGGGGATTTAACACTGAAGCTTTCTTT. Its protein product is CASGRGFNTEAFF. The whole variable domain, filled in from reference TRBV7-9 and TRBJ1-1, reads DTGVSQNPRHKITKRGQNVTFRCDPISEHNRLYWYRQTLGQGPEFLTYFQNEAQLEKSRLLSDRFSAERPKGSFSTLEIQRTEQGDSAMYLCASGRGFNTEAFFGQGTRLTVV.

This clonotype was seen a handful of times. This chain joins TRBV5-1 and TRBJ2-1; TRBD2 aligns across 8 bases. Trimming cost V 2 bases and J 2 bases; bases outside gene matches: 3. Germline CDR1 SGHRS, CDR2 YFSETQ. This CDR3 region has 15 residues. CDR3 sequence reads: CASSLNGGAYNEQFF. The DNA of the CDR3 is TGCGCCAGCAGCTTAAACGGGGGGGCCTACAATGAGCAGTTCTTC. Looking up the rest from reference TRBV5-1 and TRBJ2-1 gives the full variable domain: KAGVTQTPRYLIKTRGQQVTLSCSPISGHRSVSWYQQTPGQGLQFLFEYFSETQRNKGNFPGRFSGRQFSNSRSEMNVSTLELGDSALYLCASSLNGGAYNEQFFGPGTRLTVL.

The CDR3 protein is CASSLGGDVAKNIQYF. Written as DNA, the CDR3 is TGTGCCAGCAGCTTGGGAGGGGATGTAGCCAAAAACATTCAGTACTTC. This rearrangement joins TRBV5-5 to TRBJ2-4; D could derive from TRBD1 or TRBD2 (5 bases each). V lost 0 bases to trimming and J lost 0 bases, with 10 bases between them. Germline V gene sequence: CDR1 SGHKS, CDR2 YYEKEE (reference sequence). CDR3 length equals 16 residues.

The J gene is TRBJ2-2, the V gene TRBV6-6; 9 positions match TRBD1. J gave up 3 bases and V 2 bases, and 1 base lay outside the gene matches. The CDR3 is 15 residues long. CDR1 MNHNY and CDR2 SVGAGI come from the germline V gene (reference sequence). This CDR3 reads CASSYRDRDTGELFF. CDR3 in DNA: TGTGCCAGCAGTTACAGGGACAGGGACACCGGGGAGCTGTTTTTT.